The 10 T cell receptor beta chains below come from one sample, sequenced in a study of T cell responses to AZD1222 COVID-19 vaccine. The repertoire was sequenced with immunoSEQ multiplex PCR; TCRdb's copy has only in-frame clones and lacks some. Of about 100,000 clones listed, about 87% are singletons. This material consisted of peripheral blood, taken on day 0 of AZD1222 vaccination. All receptors derive from an adult in good health.

This rearrangement joins TRBV5-1 to TRBJ1-2; maybe TRBD1 (5 bases). In germline, CDR1 is SGHRS, CDR2 YFSETQ. The V gene lost 7 bases and the J gene lost 0 bases, with 13 bases spanning the gap. This CDR3 contains 14 residues. The DNA for the CDR3 is TGCGCCAGCGGAGGAGGGGAGGCTAACTATGGCTACACCTTC. Translated: CASGGGEANYGYTF.

The CDR3 spells CASSQGTGRGPQHF. For the CDR3, the DNA is TGCGCCAGCAGCCAAGGGACAGGCCGAGGGCCCCAGCATTTT. The chain combines TRBV4-1 with TRBJ1-5; 7 bases agree with TRBD1. Per the germline V gene, CDR1 is MGHRA and CDR2 is YSYEKL. The CDR3 contains 14 residues. Trimming cost V 1 base and J 9 bases; bases outside gene matches: 6.

The chain is built from TRBV27 and TRBJ1-2; 7 nucleotides agree with TRBD1. The germline gives CDR1 MNHEY, CDR2 SMNVEV (reference sequence). Trimming took 5 bases from V and 1 from J; bases not matched to a gene: 13. CDR3 length: 17 residues. As DNA, the CDR3 is TGTGCCAGCAGTCTAACAAACAGGGGATTCGGTAACTATGGCTACACCTTC. It encodes CASSLTNRGFGNYGYTF.

This chain links TRBV5-6 with TRBJ1-5, with TRBD1 matching 11 bases. The trim removed 0 bases at V and 4 bases at J, leaving 3 bases unmatched. Looked up from germline, CDR1 is SGHDT and CDR2 is YYEEEE. The CDR3 runs to 16 residues. CDR3 loop: CASSLGTGGWNQPQHF. The CDR3 nucleotides read TGTGCCAGCAGCTTGGGGACAGGGGGCTGGAATCAGCCCCAGCATTTT.

The V gene is TRBV19, the J gene TRBJ1-4, with D uncertain. Trimming shortened V by 3 bases and J by 5 bases, and 7 bases separated the two germline ends. The CDR3 has 13 amino acids. Looked up from germline, CDR1 is LNHDA and CDR2 is SQIVND (reference sequence). The CDR3 DNA is TGTGCCAGTAGTATGGCGGTAAATGAAAAACTGTTTTTT. Translation gives CASSMAVNEKLFF.

V gene TRBV4-1 combines with J gene TRBJ2-7, with D hard to call. This CDR3 has 12 residues. With 2 bases removed from V and 9 bases from J, the gap between germline ends came to 11 bases. Germline V gene lookup returns CDR1 MGHRA and CDR2 YSYEKL. Here the CDR3 DNA reads TGCGCCAGCAGCCAATTACTGGGTAGGCAGTACTTC. Translation gives CASSQLLGRQYF.

This sequence joins TRBV2 and TRBJ1-5; the D gene is possibly TRBD1 (5 bases). The CDR3 length is 14 residues. Trimming pared 8 bases from V and 1 base from J, leaving 12 bases between. Germline CDR1 reads SNHLY; CDR2 reads FYNNEI. The CDR3 DNA is TGTGCCAGCTGCTCCCACAGGAGCAATCAGCCCCAGCATTTT. This sequence encodes CASCSHRSNQPQHF.

V gene TRBV20-1 combines with J gene TRBJ2-1; a weak D match, TRBD2 (5 bases). Looked up from germline, CDR1 is DFQATT and CDR2 is SNEGSKA (reference sequence). Trimming pared 5 bases from V and 10 bases from J, leaving 12 bases between. The CDR3 totals 11 residues. CDR3 region: CSAGSWVEQFF. The CDR3 region has the DNA TGCAGTGCTGGGAGTTGGGTCGAGCAGTTCTTC.

This clone has a single count. The chain carries TRBV12-5 and TRBJ2-7; 11 bases are a match to TRBD2. The ends lost 1 base at V and 2 bases at J; junction bases unmatched: 4. Looked up from germline, CDR1 is LGHNT and CDR2 is FRNRAP. The length of the CDR3 is 16 residues. In nucleotides, the CDR3 is TGTGCTAGTGGTTTGGCTGGGACTAGCGGTGCCTACGAGCAGTACTTC. Encoded protein: CASGLAGTSGAYEQYF.

The rearrangement links TRBV14 to TRBJ2-5, with D uncertain. Trimming took off 1 base at V and 5 bases at J, with 11 bases between the two ends. This CDR3 is 14 amino acids long. CDR1 and CDR2 (germline): SGHDN, FVKESK. DNA of the CDR3: TGTGCCAGCAGCCAAGTAGAGTCGAGGGAGACCCAGTACTTC. It yields the protein CASSQVESRETQYF.